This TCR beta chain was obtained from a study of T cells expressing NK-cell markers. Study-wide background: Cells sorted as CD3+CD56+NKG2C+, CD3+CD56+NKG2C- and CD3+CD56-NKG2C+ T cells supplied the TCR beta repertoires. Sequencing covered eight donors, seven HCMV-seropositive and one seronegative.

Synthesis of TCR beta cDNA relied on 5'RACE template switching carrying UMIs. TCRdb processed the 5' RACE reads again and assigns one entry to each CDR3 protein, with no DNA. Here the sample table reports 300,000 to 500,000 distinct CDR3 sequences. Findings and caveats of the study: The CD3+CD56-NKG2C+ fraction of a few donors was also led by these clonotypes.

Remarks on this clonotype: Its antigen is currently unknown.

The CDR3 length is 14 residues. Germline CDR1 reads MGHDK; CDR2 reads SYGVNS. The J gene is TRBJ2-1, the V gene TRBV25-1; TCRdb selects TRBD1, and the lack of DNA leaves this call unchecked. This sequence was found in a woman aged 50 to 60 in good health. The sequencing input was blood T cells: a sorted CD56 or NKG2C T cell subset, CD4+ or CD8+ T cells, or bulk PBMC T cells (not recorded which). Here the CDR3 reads CASSSNRDDYEQFF. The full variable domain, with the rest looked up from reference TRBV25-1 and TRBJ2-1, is EADIYQTPRYLVIGTGKKITLECSQTMGHDKMYWYQQDPGMELHLIHYSYGVNSTEKGDLSSESTVSRIRTEHFPLTLESARPSHTSQYLCASSSNRDDYEQFFGPGTRLTVL.